This TCR beta chain was recorded in a study of T cells in tuberculosis. Study summary: CD1B tetramers identified T cells specific for mycobacterial lipid GMM.

Germline assignment: CDR1 GTSNPN and CDR2 SVGIG (reference sequence). The CDR3 consists of 14 residues. V lost 0 bases and J lost 2, with 8 bases in between. Some clones are missing from TCRdb's copy, which holds only in-frame ones; the method was immunoSEQ multiplex PCR. The table has 55,000 to 70,000 clones, 81% seen once. Cells were sorted from thawed PBMC rested overnight and stained with GMM-loaded CD1B tetramer, viability dye and anti-CD3. The CD1B tetramers carried C32 glucose monomycolate purified from Rhodococcus equi. From each donor, about 100,000 tetramer-negative cells were sorted. The sequenced material came from CD1b-GMM tetramer-negative cells sorted from PBMCs. The chain combines TRBV30 with TRBJ1-3; a possible D gene is TRBD1 (5 bases). The sequence was collected from an adult woman with latent tuberculosis. Here the CDR3 reads CAWSVRTPGNTIYF. The CDR3 bases are TGTGCCTGGAGTGTCCGGACACCTGGAAACACCATATATTTT.